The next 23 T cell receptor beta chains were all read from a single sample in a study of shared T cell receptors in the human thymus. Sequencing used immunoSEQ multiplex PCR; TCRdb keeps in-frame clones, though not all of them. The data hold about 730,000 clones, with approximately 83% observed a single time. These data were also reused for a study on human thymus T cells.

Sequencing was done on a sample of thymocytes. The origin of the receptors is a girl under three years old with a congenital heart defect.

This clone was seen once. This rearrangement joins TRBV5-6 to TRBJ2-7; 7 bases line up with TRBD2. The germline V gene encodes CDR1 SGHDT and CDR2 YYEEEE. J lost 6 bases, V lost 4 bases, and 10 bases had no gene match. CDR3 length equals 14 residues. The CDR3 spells CASSPPREEGEQYF. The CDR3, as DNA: TGTGCCAGCAGCCCCCCCCGGGAGGAGGGCGAGCAGTACTTC.

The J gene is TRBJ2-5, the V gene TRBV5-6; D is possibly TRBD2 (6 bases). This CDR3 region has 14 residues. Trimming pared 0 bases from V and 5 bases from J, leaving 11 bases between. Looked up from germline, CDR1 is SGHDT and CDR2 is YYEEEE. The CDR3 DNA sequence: TGTGCCAGCAGCTTGGTCCTAGCGTGGGAGACCCAGTACTTC. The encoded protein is CASSLVLAWETQYF.

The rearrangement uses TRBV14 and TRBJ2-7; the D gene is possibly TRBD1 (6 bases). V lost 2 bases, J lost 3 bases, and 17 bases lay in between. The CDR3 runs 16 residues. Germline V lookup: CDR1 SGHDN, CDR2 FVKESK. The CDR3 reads CASSQNRQEKSYEQYF. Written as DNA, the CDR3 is TGTGCCAGCAGCCAAAACAGACAGGAAAAAAGCTACGAGCAGTACTTC.

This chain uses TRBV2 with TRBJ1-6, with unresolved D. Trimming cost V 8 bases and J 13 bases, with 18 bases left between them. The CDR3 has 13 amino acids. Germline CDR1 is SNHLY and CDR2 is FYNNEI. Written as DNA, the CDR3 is TGTGCCAGCGTATTAGTCCCGCGAGAGCCCCTCCACTTT. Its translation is CASVLVPREPLHF.

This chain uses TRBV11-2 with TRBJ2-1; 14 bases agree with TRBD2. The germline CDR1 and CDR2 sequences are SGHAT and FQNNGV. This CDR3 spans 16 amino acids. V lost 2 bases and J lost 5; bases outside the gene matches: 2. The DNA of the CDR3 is TGTGCCAGCAGCTTACCGGGACTAGCGGGGGACAATGAGCAGTTCTTC. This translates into CASSLPGLAGDNEQFF.

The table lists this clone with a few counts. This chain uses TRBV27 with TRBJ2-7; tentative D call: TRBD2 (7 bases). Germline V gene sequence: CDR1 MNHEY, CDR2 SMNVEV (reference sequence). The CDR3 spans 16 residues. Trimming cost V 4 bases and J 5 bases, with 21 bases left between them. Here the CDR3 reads CASSSTHPAGADEQYF. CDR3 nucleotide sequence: TGTGCCAGCAGTTCGACCCACCCGGCGGGGGCTGACGAGCAGTACTTC.

CDR3 region: CASSSHPPPGQGRIGEQYF. The DNA for the CDR3 is TGTGCCAGCAGTTCCCACCCCCCGCCGGGACAGGGACGAATCGGCGAGCAGTACTTC. The V and J genes are TRBV28 and TRBJ2-7, with 9 bases aligning to TRBD1. The germline CDR1 and CDR2 sequences are MDHEN and SYDVKM. J lost 6 bases, V lost 4 bases, and 22 bases had no gene match. This CDR3 contains 19 residues.

CDR3 sequence: CASSQGLAGCTGELFF. In DNA form, the CDR3 reads TGTGCCAGCAGCCAGGGACTAGCGGGGTGCACCGGGGAGCTGTTTTTT. This chain joins TRBV14 and TRBJ2-2, with 13 nucleotides matching TRBD2. The CDR3 covers 16 residues. Germline CDR1 SGHDN, CDR2 FVKESK. Trimming removed 3 bases from V and 4 bases from J; junction bases left unmatched: 2. The full variable domain, completed using reference TRBV14 and TRBJ2-2, is EAGVTQFPSHSVIEKGQTVTLRCDPISGHDNLYWYRRVMGKEIKFLLHFVKESKQDESGMPNNRFLAERTGGTYSTLKVQPAELEDSGVYFCASSQGLAGCTGELFFGEGSRLTVL.

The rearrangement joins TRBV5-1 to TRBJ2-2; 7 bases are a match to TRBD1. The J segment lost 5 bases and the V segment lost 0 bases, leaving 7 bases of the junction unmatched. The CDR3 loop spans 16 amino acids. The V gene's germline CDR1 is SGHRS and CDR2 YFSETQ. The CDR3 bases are TGCGCCAGCAGCTTGGCACAGGGGAATGGGACCGGGGAGCTGTTTTTT. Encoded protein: CASSLAQGNGTGELFF. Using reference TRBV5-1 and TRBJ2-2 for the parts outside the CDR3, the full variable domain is KAGVTQTPRYLIKTRGQQVTLSCSPISGHRSVSWYQQTPGQGLQFLFEYFSETQRNKGNFPGRFSGRQFSNSRSEMNVSTLELGDSALYLCASSLAQGNGTGELFFGEGSRLTVL.

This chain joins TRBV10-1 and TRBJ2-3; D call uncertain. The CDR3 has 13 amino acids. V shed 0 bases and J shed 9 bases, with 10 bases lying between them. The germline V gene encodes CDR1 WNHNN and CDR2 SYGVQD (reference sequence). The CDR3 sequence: CASSESVELTQYF. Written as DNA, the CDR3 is TGCGCCAGCAGTGAGTCCGTAGAGCTCACGCAGTATTTT.

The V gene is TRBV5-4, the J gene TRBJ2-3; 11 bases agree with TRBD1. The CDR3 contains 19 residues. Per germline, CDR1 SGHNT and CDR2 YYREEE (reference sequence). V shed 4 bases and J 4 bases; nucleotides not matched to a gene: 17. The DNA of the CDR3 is TGTGCCAGCAGCCCCCGCCCGGGACAGGGGGGGAATCGACCAGATACGCAGTATTTT. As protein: CASSPRPGQGGNRPDTQYF.

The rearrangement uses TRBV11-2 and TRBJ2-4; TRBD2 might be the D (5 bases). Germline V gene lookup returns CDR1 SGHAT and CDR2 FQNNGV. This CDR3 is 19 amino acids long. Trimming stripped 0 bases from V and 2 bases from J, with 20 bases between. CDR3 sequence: CASSLEGMDSRDTKNIQYF. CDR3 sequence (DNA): TGTGCCAGCAGCTTAGAGGGGATGGACTCTCGAGACACCAAAAACATTCAGTACTTC.

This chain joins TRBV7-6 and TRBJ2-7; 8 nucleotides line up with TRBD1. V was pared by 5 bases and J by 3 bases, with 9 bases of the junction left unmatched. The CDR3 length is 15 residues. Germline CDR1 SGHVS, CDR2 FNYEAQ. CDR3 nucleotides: TGTGCCAGCAGCCCCGGACAGGGCAACAGCTACGAGCAGTACTTC. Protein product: CASSPGQGNSYEQYF. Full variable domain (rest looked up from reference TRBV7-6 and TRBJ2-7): GAGVSQSPRYKVTKRGQDVALRCDPISGHVSLYWYRQALGQGPEFLTYFNYEAQQDKSGLPNDRFSAERPEGSISTLTIQRTEQRDSAMYRCASSPGQGNSYEQYFGPGTRLTVT.

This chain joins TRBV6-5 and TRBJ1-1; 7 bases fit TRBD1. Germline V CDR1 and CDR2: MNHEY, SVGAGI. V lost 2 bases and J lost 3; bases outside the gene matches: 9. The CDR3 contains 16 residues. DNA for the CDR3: TGTGCCAGCAGTTACAAGGGGACAGTAAGGGACACTGAAGCTTTCTTT. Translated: CASSYKGTVRDTEAFF.

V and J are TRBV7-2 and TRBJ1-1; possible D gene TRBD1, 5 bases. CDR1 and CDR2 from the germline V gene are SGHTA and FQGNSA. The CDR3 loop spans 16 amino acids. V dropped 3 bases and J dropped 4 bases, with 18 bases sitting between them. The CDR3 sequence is CASSFSGHMQSTEAFF. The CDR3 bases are TGTGCCAGCAGCTTCTCCGGACACATGCAGAGCACTGAAGCTTTCTTT.

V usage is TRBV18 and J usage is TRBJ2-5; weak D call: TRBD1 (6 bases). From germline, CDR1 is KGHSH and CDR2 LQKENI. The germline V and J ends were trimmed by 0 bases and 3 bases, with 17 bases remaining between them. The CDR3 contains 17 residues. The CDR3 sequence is CASSPPRDKALKETQYF. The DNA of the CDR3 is TGTGCCAGCTCACCACCACGGGACAAGGCGTTGAAAGAGACCCAGTACTTC.

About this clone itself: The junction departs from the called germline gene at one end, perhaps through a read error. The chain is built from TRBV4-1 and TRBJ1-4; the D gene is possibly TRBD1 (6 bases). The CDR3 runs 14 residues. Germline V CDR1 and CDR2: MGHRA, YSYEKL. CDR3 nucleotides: TGCGCCAGCAGCCCTTCGGACAGTCCGGGAAAACTGCTTTTT. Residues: CASSPSDSPGKLLF.

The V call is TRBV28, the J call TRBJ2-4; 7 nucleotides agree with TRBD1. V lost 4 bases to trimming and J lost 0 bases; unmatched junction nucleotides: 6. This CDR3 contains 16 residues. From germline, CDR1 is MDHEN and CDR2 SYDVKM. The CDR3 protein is CASSSPGGLAKNIQYF. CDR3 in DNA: TGTGCCAGCAGTTCCCCAGGGGGTCTAGCCAAAAACATTCAGTACTTC.

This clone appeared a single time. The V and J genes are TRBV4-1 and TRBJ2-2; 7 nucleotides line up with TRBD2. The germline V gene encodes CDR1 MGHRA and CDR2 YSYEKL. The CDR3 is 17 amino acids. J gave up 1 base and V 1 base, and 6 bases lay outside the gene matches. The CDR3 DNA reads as TGCGCCAGCAGCCAAGTGATTTGCGGGGGGAACACCGGGGAGCTGTTTTTT. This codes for CASSQVICGGNTGELFF.

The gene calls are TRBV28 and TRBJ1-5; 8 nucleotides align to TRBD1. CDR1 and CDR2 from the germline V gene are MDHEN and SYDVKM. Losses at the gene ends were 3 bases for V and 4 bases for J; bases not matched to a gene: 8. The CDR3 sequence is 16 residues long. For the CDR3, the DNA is TGTGCCAGCAGTTTGCCGCAGGGGGCGCAGAATCAGCCCCAGCATTTT. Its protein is CASSLPQGAQNQPQHF.

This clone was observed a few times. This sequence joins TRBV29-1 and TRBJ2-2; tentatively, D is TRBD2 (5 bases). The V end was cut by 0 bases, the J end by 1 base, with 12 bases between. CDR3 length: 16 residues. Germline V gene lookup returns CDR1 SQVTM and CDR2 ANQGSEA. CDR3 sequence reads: CSVEEWVGGNTGELFF. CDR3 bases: TGCAGCGTTGAAGAGTGGGTCGGAGGGAACACCGGGGAGCTGTTTTTT.

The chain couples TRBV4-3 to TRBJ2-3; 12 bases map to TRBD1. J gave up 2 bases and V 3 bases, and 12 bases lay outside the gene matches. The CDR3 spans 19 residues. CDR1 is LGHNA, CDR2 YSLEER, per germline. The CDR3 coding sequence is TGCGCCAGCAGCCAGCCGGGACAGGGGGCAGGCGAGGCCACAGATACGCAGTATTTT. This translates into CASSQPGQGAGEATDTQYF.

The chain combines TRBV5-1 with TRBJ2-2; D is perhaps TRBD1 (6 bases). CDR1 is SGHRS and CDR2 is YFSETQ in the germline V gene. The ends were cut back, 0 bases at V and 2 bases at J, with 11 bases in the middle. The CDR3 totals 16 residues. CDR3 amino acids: CASSLVPGHNTGELFF. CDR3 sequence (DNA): TGCGCCAGCAGCTTGGTCCCGGGACATAACACCGGGGAGCTGTTTTTT. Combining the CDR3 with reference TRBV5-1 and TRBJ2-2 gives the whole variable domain KAGVTQTPRYLIKTRGQQVTLSCSPISGHRSVSWYQQTPGQGLQFLFEYFSETQRNKGNFPGRFSGRQFSNSRSEMNVSTLELGDSALYLCASSLVPGHNTGELFFGEGSRLTVL.